Listed below are T cell receptor beta chains from one sample, sequenced in a study of T-cell memory formation after mild COVID-19. In TCRdb, the 5' RACE reads were re-called with MiXCR into one record per CDR3 protein. Among about 250,000 distinct CDR3 sequences listed, 15% were seen once. Sequenced: PBMCs or a T cell subset sorted from them (not recorded which). Source of these receptors: an adult woman who had mild COVID-19 (a few samples of this study predate the infection). Cell type and time point are not known. The CDR3 runs from the conserved cysteine through the conserved F or W. Each record gives: V gene, J gene, CDR3 protein.

v_call: TRBV24-1; j_call: TRBJ2-3; cdr3_aa: CATSDPVRDTQYF
v_call: TRBV21-1; j_call: TRBJ2-2; cdr3_aa: CASSRAFSAGGNTGELFF
v_call: TRBV7-9; j_call: TRBJ2-3; cdr3_aa: CASSLLRTSGTDTQYF
v_call: TRBV11-1; j_call: TRBJ2-7; cdr3_aa: CASAIQGGNEQYF
v_call: TRBV25-1; j_call: TRBJ1-2; cdr3_aa: CASSESGIPDSRGYTF
v_call: TRBV5-1; j_call: TRBJ2-3; cdr3_aa: CASSPGQGAADTQYF
v_call: TRBV6-6; j_call: TRBJ1-6; cdr3_aa: CASSYQGGSASPLHF
v_call: TRBV6-1; j_call: TRBJ1-5; cdr3_aa: CASSYTGGNQPQHF
v_call: TRBV10-3; j_call: TRBJ2-7; cdr3_aa: CAISEGTSGSYEQYF
v_call: TRBV5-1; j_call: TRBJ2-7; cdr3_aa: CASSSNAGQGFYEQYF
v_call: TRBV12-3/TRBV12-4; j_call: TRBJ1-5; cdr3_aa: CASSLLGYSNQPQHF
v_call: TRBV7-3; j_call: TRBJ1-1; cdr3_aa: CASSLTRDDSSTFF
v_call: TRBV4-2; j_call: TRBJ2-1; cdr3_aa: CASSRELAGLYNEQFF
v_call: TRBV6-5; j_call: TRBJ1-2; cdr3_aa: CASRQRGGPYGYTF
v_call: TRBV6-5; j_call: TRBJ2-7; cdr3_aa: CASSLSGQGRYEQYF
v_call: TRBV12-3/TRBV12-4; j_call: TRBJ1-1; cdr3_aa: CASSLGDRVRAFF
v_call: TRBV7-2; j_call: TRBJ2-1; cdr3_aa: CASSLVFFGLAGPNEQFF
v_call: TRBV3-1; j_call: TRBJ2-7; cdr3_aa: CASSQGQRMKQYF
v_call: TRBV24-1; j_call: TRBJ2-2; cdr3_aa: CATSWGQGALGGSGELFF
v_call: TRBV12-3/TRBV12-4; j_call: TRBJ1-5; cdr3_aa: CASTGTENQPQHF
v_call: TRBV12-3/TRBV12-4; j_call: TRBJ2-7; cdr3_aa: CASSILADLSYEQYF
v_call: TRBV5-4; j_call: TRBJ2-5; cdr3_aa: CASSSIGQGGETQYF
v_call: TRBV9; j_call: TRBJ2-1; cdr3_aa: CASSTAGGPREQFF
v_call: TRBV2; j_call: TRBJ1-1; cdr3_aa: CASLPPGPLAFF
v_call: TRBV15; j_call: TRBJ1-2; cdr3_aa: CATSSPGQVAGYTF
v_call: TRBV5-6; j_call: TRBJ1-5; cdr3_aa: CASSLASYQPQHF
v_call: TRBV15; j_call: TRBJ1-1; cdr3_aa: CATSRGNRENTEAFF
v_call: TRBV7-9; j_call: TRBJ2-1; cdr3_aa: CASSGGSYNEQFF
v_call: TRBV12-3/TRBV12-4; j_call: TRBJ1-1; cdr3_aa: CASSLWGDTEAFF
v_call: TRBV5-1; j_call: TRBJ2-7; cdr3_aa: CASSIRVAGESHEQYF
v_call: TRBV30; j_call: TRBJ2-5; cdr3_aa: CACYRTGNQETQYF
v_call: TRBV12-3/TRBV12-4; j_call: TRBJ1-1; cdr3_aa: CASSFSEYRNTEAFF
v_call: TRBV6-1; j_call: TRBJ2-1; cdr3_aa: CASKQTSNSYNEQFF
v_call: TRBV5-4; j_call: TRBJ1-5; cdr3_aa: CASSLAGQPQHF
v_call: TRBV7-2; j_call: TRBJ2-7; cdr3_aa: CASSASGRGYEQYF
v_call: TRBV29-1; j_call: TRBJ1-5; cdr3_aa: CSVASDMRQPQHF
v_call: TRBV5-1; j_call: TRBJ2-1; cdr3_aa: CASSTPGQGTEQFF
v_call: TRBV6-2/TRBV6-3; j_call: TRBJ2-6; cdr3_aa: CASKYSSGANVLTF
v_call: TRBV5-1; j_call: TRBJ1-4; cdr3_aa: CASSPGGLGSEKLFF
v_call: TRBV6-5; j_call: TRBJ2-7; cdr3_aa: CASSYSGQGYEQYF